Described below is a single T cell receptor (beta chain) sequence and its context. This sample stems from a study of T cell changes during pregnancy in multiple sclerosis. The CDR3 is made up of 14 amino acids. Per the germline V gene, CDR1 is LNHDA and CDR2 is SQIVND (reference sequence). Trimming at V came to 5 bases and at J to 7 bases, leaving 6 bases not matched to a gene. Using immunoSEQ multiplex PCR, the repertoire was profiled, and TCRdb retains in-frame clones only, with some absent. The repertoire holds tens of thousands of clones, just over 90% seen once, with roughly 0.22% in the top ten.

The chain combines TRBV19 with TRBJ1-5; 9 nucleotides match TRBD1. The sequencing used CD4+ T cells from peripheral blood mononuclear cells, collected before pregnancy. The sequence was obtained from a female donor with multiple sclerosis, enrolled in a pregnancy study. Here the CDR3 DNA reads TGTGCCAGTAGTGGACAGGGGCCCCCACAGCCCCAGCATTTT. Amino acids: CASSGQGPPQPQHF.